This TCR beta chain was identified in a study of blood T cell repertoires in COVID-19. About the research overall: Material from acute and convalescent COVID-19 was sourced from the United States, Italy and Spain. Sample material is recorded as cDNA or gDNA derived from T cells, B-cell-depleted T cells, or PBMCs.

V was trimmed by 2 bases and J by 2 bases, leaving 4 bases between them. The CDR3 is made up of 12 amino acids. Germline V gives CDR1 WNHNN, CDR2 SYGVQD (reference sequence). Authors' methods: Estimation of nucleated cell counts was performed using reference gene primer amplification. Assay: immunoSEQ multiplex PCR; the TCRdb copy retains only in-frame clones and omits some. V, J and clone size derive from that table, while D and trimming were established from the DNA sequence. The sample lists around 30,000 clones; around 89% were seen once. Sequences were obtained from peripheral blood. This chain joins TRBV10-1 and TRBJ2-7, with unresolved D. The TCR originated in a man in his 60s with acute or convalescent COVID-19. The CDR3 DNA is TGCGCCAGCAGTGAGACAGCCTACGAGCAGTACTTC. This gives the protein CASSETAYEQYF.